This is a list of T cell receptor beta chains from one sample in a study of blood T cell repertoires in COVID-19. Produced via immunoSEQ multiplex PCR; TCRdb's table is partial and in-frame only. The data show approximately 61,000 clones, 65% to 85% seen once. The source material was peripheral blood. These receptors came from a man of 80 years or more with active or convalescent COVID-19. Both conserved end residues are part of each CDR3. The D gene is left open where the match is weak. Size tells how often a clone was seen (once, few, many) or the class of an expanded clone, and some rows leave it out.

cdr3_nt,cdr3_aa,clone_size,d_call,j_call,v_call
TGTGCCAGCTCACCGGCGGCCCATAGGGGGACCGGGGAGCTGTTTTTT,CASSPAAHRGTGELFF,NA,NA,TRBJ2-2,TRBV18
TGTGCCACGGGAGAAACCTACGAGCAGTACTTC,CATGETYEQYF,NA,NA,TRBJ2-7,TRBV7-2
TGTGCCACCAGGGGGGGGAACGGACAGTACGCGAACACCGGGGAGCTGTTTTTT,CATRGGNGQYANTGELFF,NA,NA,TRBJ2-2,TRBV24-1
TGCGCCAGCAGCTTGGCCGGACTAGCGGGTAACACCGGGGAGCTGTTTTTT,CASSLAGLAGNTGELFF,NA,TRBD2,TRBJ2-2,TRBV5-1
TGTGCCAGTACTAGCGGTGTGGGCGTCTACGAGCAGTACTTC,CASTSGVGVYEQYF,NA,TRBD2,TRBJ2-7,TRBV19
TGCGCCAGCAGCCAAGGTCGGGTCTCCTATAATTCACCCCTCCACTTT,CASSQGRVSYNSPLHF,NA,NA,TRBJ1-6,TRBV4-1
TGTGCCAGCGCGCGAACGAGGGATGGCTACACCTTC,CASARTRDGYTF,once,NA,TRBJ1-2,TRBV28
TGTGCCAGTAATCCGCAGGGGGGCGGCACTGAAGCTTTCTTT,CASNPQGGGTEAFF,NA,TRBD1,TRBJ1-1,TRBV19
TGTGCCAGCACGACCGACAGTCTAGTCCAGCCCCAGCATTTT,CASTTDSLVQPQHF,NA,NA,TRBJ1-5,TRBV18
TGTGCCTGGAGTTTGGGGGCAGGTGAGACCCAGTACTTC,CAWSLGAGETQYF,NA,NA,TRBJ2-5,TRBV30
TGTGCCAGCTCACCACGGGGGACAGGGGGCACAGATACGCAGTATTTT,CASSPRGTGGTDTQYF,NA,TRBD1,TRBJ2-3,TRBV18
TGTGCCAGCAGTTATTTGGCGGGAGGGCCATTTGAGCAGTTCTTC,CASSYLAGGPFEQFF,NA,TRBD2,TRBJ2-1,TRBV6-5
TGTGCCAGCAATGACAGGGGCTACGAGCAGTACTTC,CASNDRGYEQYF,NA,TRBD1,TRBJ2-7,TRBV28
TGCGCCAGCAGCGGAAGGACTAGCGGGGGGTCCTACAATGAGCAGTTCTTC,CASSGRTSGGSYNEQFF,NA,TRBD2,TRBJ2-1,TRBV5-1
TGTGCCAGCAGCCGCCAACAGAACACTGAAGCTTTCTTT,CASSRQQNTEAFF,NA,NA,TRBJ1-1,TRBV11-3
TGTGCCAGTAGTCGGTACTCTGACGGGAGCTCTGGAAACACCATATATTTT,CASSRYSDGSSGNTIYF,few,NA,TRBJ1-3,TRBV19
TGTGCCAGCAGGTCAGCGCTAGCGCACACCGGGGAGCTGTTTTTT,CASRSALAHTGELFF,NA,NA,TRBJ2-2,TRBV7-9
TGTGCCAGCAGCACAGGGTTGGCAGATCAGCCCCAGCATTTT,CASSTGLADQPQHF,few,NA,TRBJ1-5,TRBV5-8
TGCGCCAGCAGCACTAACGGGGAGGGGTGGTACGAGCAGTACTTC,CASSTNGEGWYEQYF,NA,TRBD2,TRBJ2-7,TRBV5-1
TGTGCCTGGAGTGCGAAGCAAGACATGACAGATACGCAGTATTTT,CAWSAKQDMTDTQYF,NA,NA,TRBJ2-3,TRBV30
TGCAGCGTCCCGGGGATGAGAGGGCTAGAGACCCAGTACTTC,CSVPGMRGLETQYF,NA,NA,TRBJ2-5,TRBV29-1
TGTGCCAGCTGGTCCGGGACAGGGGGTTACACTGAAGCTTTCTTT,CASWSGTGGYTEAFF,once,TRBD1,TRBJ1-1,TRBV6-5
TGTGCCAGCAGTCCCCAGGTCCCCGGAGGGGAAAAACTGTTTTTT,CASSPQVPGGEKLFF,NA,NA,TRBJ1-4,TRBV6-5
TGTGCCAGCAGCTTAGGTGTGCGGACAGGGGTACAGGGGCAGTCTGGCTACACCTTC,CASSLGVRTGVQGQSGYTF,NA,TRBD1,TRBJ1-2,TRBV11-2
TGTGCCACCAGTCCAGCGGGAGAATTTGAGCAGTACTTC,CATSPAGEFEQYF,few,TRBD2,TRBJ2-7,TRBV24-1